The source of this T cell receptor beta chain is a study of T cell changes during pregnancy in multiple sclerosis. This clone came up once. Using immunoSEQ multiplex PCR, the repertoire was profiled, and TCRdb retains in-frame clones only, with some absent. In the table there are 55,000 to 70,000 clones, about 92% of which are singletons. The clonotype comes from a female donor in good health, enrolled as a control in a pregnancy study. The sequencing here drew on CD8+ T cells from peripheral blood mononuclear cells, taken in the third trimester of pregnancy.

The CDR3 loop is CASSVESDGELFF. The CDR3, as DNA: TGTGCCAGCAGCGTAGAAAGCGACGGGGAGCTGTTTTTT. The gene calls are TRBV9 and TRBJ2-2; the D is unclear. The germline V and J ends were trimmed by 0 bases and 7 bases, with 7 bases remaining between them. CDR3 length equals 13 residues. The germline V gene has CDR1 SGDLS and CDR2 YYNGEE.